The 23 T cell receptor beta chains in this list originate from one sample, sequenced in a study of blood T cell repertoires in COVID-19. Method: immunoSEQ multiplex PCR; TCRdb's copy keeps in-frame clones and lacks some. The sample includes 55,000 to 75,000 clones, around 84% of them seen just once. Sample: peripheral blood. The receptor set was obtained from a human donor with active COVID-19. The donor label of this sample is uncertain.

The rearrangement joins TRBV6-6 to TRBJ1-1; D ambiguous. The CDR3 contains 15 residues. The germline V gene encodes CDR1 MNHNY and CDR2 SVGAGI (reference sequence). Trimming pared 6 bases from V and 1 base from J, leaving 15 bases between. The DNA for the CDR3 is TGTGCCAGCAGCCCGTACGGGTCACCGAACACTGAAGCTTTCTTT. It encodes CASSPYGSPNTEAFF.

The chain combines TRBV13 with TRBJ2-5, with TRBD2 identical over 12 bases. Germline trimming cut 6 bases from V and 4 bases from J; bases unmatched to any gene: 6. The CDR3 covers 15 residues. CDR1 and CDR2 from the germline V gene are PRHDT and FYEKMQ (reference sequence). CDR3 amino acids: CASSPLAGGGETQYF. The DNA of the CDR3 is TGTGCCAGCAGTCCACTAGCGGGGGGAGGAGAGACCCAGTACTTC.

The chain has TRBV5-5 and TRBJ2-7; TRBD1 might be the D (5 bases). The germline gives CDR1 SGHKS, CDR2 YYEKEE (reference sequence). This CDR3 comprises 14 residues. Trimming removed 4 bases from V and 3 bases from J, with 14 bases in between. The CDR3 DNA follows: TGTGCCAGCAGCCCGACGGACACCTACTACGAGCAGTACTTC. It yields the protein CASSPTDTYYEQYF.

This chain connects TRBV5-1 to TRBJ2-5; 11 bases are shared with TRBD2. The V gene end was trimmed by 0 bases and the J gene end by 5 bases; junction bases not matched to a gene: 3. The CDR3 extends over 15 amino acids. Germline V gives CDR1 SGHRS, CDR2 YFSETQ. The CDR3 loop reads CASSLGLAGGETQYF. CDR3 nucleotide sequence: TGCGCCAGCAGCTTGGGGCTAGCGGGAGGTGAGACCCAGTACTTC.

V and J are TRBV28 and TRBJ2-5; possible D gene TRBD2, 6 bases. The CDR3 has 12 amino acids. Per the germline V gene, CDR1 is MDHEN and CDR2 is SYDVKM. V was cut by 6 bases and J by 4 bases, with 9 bases left in between. The CDR3 region is CASREAGETQYF. CDR3 sequence (DNA): TGTGCCAGCAGAGAAGCGGGAGAGACCCAGTACTTC. The complete variable domain, with remaining parts taken from reference TRBV28 and TRBJ2-5, reads DVKVTQSSRYLVKRTGEKVFLECVQDMDHENMFWYRQDPGLGLRLIYFSYDVKMKEKGDIPEGYSVSREKKERFSLILESASTNQTSMYLCASREAGETQYFGPGTRLLVL.

The V and J genes are TRBV27 and TRBJ2-1, with a possible D match to TRBD1 (6 bases). CDR1 is MNHEY, CDR2 SMNVEV, per germline (reference sequence). Trimming removed 5 bases from V and 8 bases from J, with 16 bases in between. The CDR3 totals 14 residues. This CDR3 reads CASSPPYRDHEQFF. CDR3 sequence (DNA): TGTGCCAGCAGTCCACCCTACAGGGACCATGAGCAGTTCTTC.

The rearrangement joins TRBV29-1 to TRBJ2-7; maybe TRBD1 (6 bases). CDR3 length equals 13 residues. The germline V gene encodes CDR1 SQVTM and CDR2 ANQGSEA. Trimming cost V 5 bases and J 4 bases, with 15 bases left between them. Written as DNA, the CDR3 is TGCAGCGTTAGCGTGACAGGAGGTTACGAGCAGTACTTC. Encoded protein: CSVSVTGGYEQYF.

The rearrangement joins TRBV19 to TRBJ1-6; TRBD1 matches at 9 bases. Germline V gene data show CDR1 as LNHDA and CDR2 as SQIVND (reference sequence). J lost 11 bases, V lost 2 bases, and 4 bases had no gene match. The CDR3 extends over 14 amino acids. DNA of the CDR3: TGTGCCAGTAGTATAACAACAGGGGGCCCACCCCTCCACTTT. This gives the protein CASSITTGGPPLHF.

V usage is TRBV6-5 and J usage is TRBJ1-1; 7 nucleotides match TRBD1. The CDR3 has 14 amino acids. V gave up 5 bases and J gave up 7 bases; unmatched junction bases: 10. Germline CDR1 and CDR2: MNHEY and SVGAGI. The CDR3 region has the DNA TGTGCCAGCAGTCCTCTGGACAGGACGGTTGAAGCTTTCTTT. This sequence encodes CASSPLDRTVEAFF.

V and J are TRBV2 and TRBJ2-1, with 8 bases identical to TRBD1. In germline, CDR1 is SNHLY, CDR2 FYNNEI. The CDR3 runs to 15 residues. The trim removed 5 bases at V and 12 bases at J, leaving 15 bases unmatched. CDR3 DNA: TGTGCCAGCAGTAGGGAGGCAGGGGGCGCTCTAGCGCAGTTCTTC. Its translation: CASSREAGGALAQFF.

The rearrangement uses TRBV21-1 and TRBJ2-7; no DNA check was done on the table's D call, TRBD1. TRBV21-1 is listed as a pseudogene. The length of the CDR3 is 19 residues. CDR3 sequence: CASSKKEKTAVQDFYEQYF. The DNA for the CDR3 is TGTGCCAGCAGCAAAAAAGAGAAAACAGCTGTACAAGATTTCTACGAGCAGTACTTC.

This clone was counted once. The V gene is TRBV19, the J gene TRBJ1-5; D ambiguous. The germline gives CDR1 LNHDA, CDR2 SQIVND (reference sequence). This CDR3 is built from 13 residues. Trimming removed 3 bases at V and 4 bases at J, with 7 bases between. The CDR3 nucleotides are TGTGCCAGTAGTATTACAGCAAATCAGCCCCAGCATTTT. It is translated as CASSITANQPQHF.

The rearrangement uses TRBV5-4 and TRBJ2-2; unclear D gene. The germline V gene encodes CDR1 SGHNT and CDR2 YYREEE (reference sequence). The CDR3 runs 14 residues. V lost 0 bases to trimming and J lost 1 base, with 4 bases between them. CDR3: CASSLGGNTGELFF. CDR3 DNA: TGTGCCAGCAGCTTGGGAGGGAACACCGGGGAGCTGTTTTTT.

The chain combines TRBV5-1 with TRBJ2-7; D remains ambiguous. Germline V gene sequence: CDR1 SGHRS, CDR2 YFSETQ. This CDR3 spans 15 amino acids. V lost 0 bases and J 0 bases, leaving 10 bases between the germline ends. The CDR3 here is CASSLVGGSSYEQYF. As DNA, the CDR3 is TGCGCCAGCAGCTTGGTTGGCGGTAGCTCCTACGAGCAGTACTTC. Drawing the rest from reference TRBV5-1 and TRBJ2-7, the complete variable domain is KAGVTQTPRYLIKTRGQQVTLSCSPISGHRSVSWYQQTPGQGLQFLFEYFSETQRNKGNFPGRFSGRQFSNSRSEMNVSTLELGDSALYLCASSLVGGSSYEQYFGPGTRLTVT.

The CDR3 here is CASSPQKVALSYEQYF. CDR3 DNA sequence: TGTGCCAGCTCACCACAGAAAGTTGCACTTTCCTACGAGCAGTACTTC. The chain uses TRBV18 and TRBJ2-7; D call uncertain. Germline V CDR1 and CDR2: KGHSH, LQKENI. The germline V and J ends were trimmed by 1 base and 1 base, with 14 bases remaining between them. This CDR3 contains 16 residues.

V is TRBV2 and J is TRBJ2-2; D is possibly TRBD2 (7 bases). Trimming took off 1 base at V and 0 bases at J, with 18 bases between the two ends. This CDR3 region has 19 residues. Germline CDR1 and CDR2: SNHLY and FYNNEI. This CDR3 is CASSEGGGAASSNTGELFF. Here the CDR3 DNA reads TGTGCCAGCAGTGAAGGCGGGGGCGCGGCCTCCTCGAACACCGGGGAGCTGTTTTTT.

V gene TRBV3-1 (or the pseudogene TRBV3-2) combines with J gene TRBJ2-1; 11 bases agree with TRBD2. Per germline, CDR1 LGHDT and CDR2 YNNKEL (reference sequence). CDR3 length equals 16 residues. Trimming removed 0 bases from V and 5 bases from J; junction bases left unmatched: 3. The CDR3: CASSQELAGADNEQFF. CDR3 DNA: TGTGCCAGCAGCCAAGAACTAGCGGGGGCCGACAATGAGCAGTTCTTC.

The chain couples TRBV2 to TRBJ1-4, with D perhaps matching TRBD1 (5 bases). Germline values: CDR1 SNHLY, CDR2 FYNNEI. V was shortened by 6 bases and J by 13 bases, with 21 bases between the two germline ends. CDR3 length: 14 amino acids. The CDR3 DNA follows: TGTGCCAGCAGCGTCGACAGCACATCCTCCAGACTGTTTTTT. Its protein is CASSVDSTSSRLFF.

With regard to this clone: Germline and junction disagree at one end, which may indicate a read error. The J gene is TRBJ1-6, the V gene TRBV4-1, with 7 bases aligning to TRBD1. Germline-derived CDR1 and CDR2 are MGHRA and YSYEKL. The CDR3 extends over 15 amino acids. CDR3 in amino acids: CASSDRQGSDSSLHF. The CDR3 nucleotides are TGCGCCAGCAGCGACCGACAGGGTAGCGATTCATCCCTCCACTTT.

The chain combines TRBV5-1 with TRBJ1-2; 7 nucleotides agree with TRBD1. The V gene's germline CDR1 is SGHRS and CDR2 YFSETQ. The CDR3 loop spans 14 amino acids. With V trimmed by 0 bases and J by 6 bases, 5 bases remained unmatched. CDR3 protein: CASSLGQGGHGYTF. As DNA, the CDR3 is TGCGCCAGCAGCTTGGGGCAGGGGGGACATGGCTACACCTTC.

This sequence joins TRBV5-4 and TRBJ1-2, with TRBD1 matching 11 bases. With 0 bases clipped from V and 4 bases from J, the junction kept 2 bases outside the gene matches. The CDR3 spans 15 residues. CDR1 and CDR2 (germline): SGHNT, YYREEE (reference sequence). The CDR3 sequence is CASSLGTGGAYGYTF. CDR3 DNA: TGTGCCAGCAGCTTGGGGACAGGGGGCGCCTATGGCTACACCTTC.

This chain connects TRBV19 to TRBJ2-3; 8 bases agree with TRBD2. The germline gives CDR1 LNHDA, CDR2 SQIVND (reference sequence). V lost 4 bases and J lost 6; bases outside the gene matches: 3. The CDR3 has 13 residues. Here the CDR3 DNA reads TGTGCCAGTAGTAAGCGGGGGACCGATACGCAGTATTTT. It codes for CASSKRGTDTQYF.

This sequence joins TRBV5-5 and TRBJ1-1; D is possibly TRBD1 (5 bases). Per germline, CDR1 SGHKS and CDR2 YYEKEE (reference sequence). The CDR3 has 16 amino acids. Trimming took 4 bases from V and 5 from J, leaving 21 bases between them. The CDR3 region is CASSVYSQAAMTEAFF. CDR3 DNA: TGTGCCAGCAGCGTATACTCACAGGCAGCGATGACTGAAGCTTTCTTT. The whole variable domain, filled in from reference TRBV5-5 and TRBJ1-1, reads DAGVTQSPTHLIKTRGQQVTLRCSPISGHKSVSWYQQVLGQGPQFIFQYYEKEERGRGNFPDRFSARQFPNYSSELNVNALLLGDSALYLCASSVYSQAAMTEAFFGQGTRLTVV.